These T cell receptor beta chains were read from a single sample in a study of blood T cells in healthy people across ages. MiXCR, applied by TCRdb to the 5' RACE reads, yields one record per CDR3 protein. This sample has nearly 800,000 distinct CDR3 sequences, with 20% to 25% found just once. Separately, the same data were catalogued under a study of T cells of mothers and their children.

The source material was blood. Source of these receptors: a boy aged 5-17 years in good health. Both conserved end residues are part of each CDR3.

TRBV9 13 CASSVGGGNTIYF
TRBV4-3 20 CASSQDLRDDQGDEWTEAFF
TRBV4-2 15 CASNHNTGSYTEALF
TRBV5-1 14 CASSFGQGKETQYF
TRBV10-3 12 CATMTPSYEQYF
TRBV12-3/TRBV12-4 15 CASSLVGAGEAEQYF
TRBV12-3/TRBV12-4 15 CASTSPQGGGEKLFF
TRBV2 11 CARGSSGELFF
TRBV21-1 17 CASSKGSSRELPYEQYF
TRBV28 11 CASSSLPPQHF
TRBV5-1 16 CASSLAGSGGGNEQFF
TRBV28 17 CASSSDRASSGANVLTF
TRBV15 15 CATITERGMNTEAFF
TRBV28 14 CASSGLGANTEAFF
TRBV7-3 13 CASSSYRGNVQFF
TRBV10-3 13 CAISEGQADTQYF
TRBV7-9 13 CASSSNKNTEAFF
TRBV28 15 CASRKTGRPQETQYF
TRBV2 11 CASMRENEQFF
TRBV19 15 CASSNIPDGANVLTF
TRBV7-9 17 CASSFPQGEGTDYGYTF
TRBV24-1 15 CATSDATGLRETQYF
TRBV29-1 14 CSVEGSGSSDTQYF
TRBV6-1 14 CASSEVAANTEAFF
TRBV20-1 11 CSAQGPTSQYF
TRBV12-3/TRBV12-4 12 CASSFPGKGYTF
TRBV5-1 15 CASSMGGTGNSPLHF
TRBV6-2/TRBV6-3 15 CASTTEARRHTEAFF
TRBV7-8 14 CASSQGLVNTEAFF
TRBV4-1 17 CASRRPGQGSGANVLTF
TRBV20-1 15 CSAMAGGTSYNEQFF
TRBV3-1 12 CASSLQGYTQYF
TRBV4-3 15 CASSQDRTNTGELFF
TRBV7-2 15 CASSLVLAGGTNQFF
TRBV19 13 CASSIASQETQYF
TRBV4-3 16 CASSQDRGGYNSPLHF
TRBV2 15 CASRGLAGDVYEQYF
TRBV28 13 CASSSGGVYEQYF
TRBV28 14 CASSLGRGERTQYF
TRBV27 15 CASSPLGKGTYGYTF
TRBV6-1 12 CASRGINEKLFF
TRBV7-9 16 CASSSLTGTGTDTQYF
TRBV20-1 16 CSARALRYQSTDTQYF
TRBV11-2 16 CASSLVAGGGYNEQFF
TRBV30 11 CACQGARGYTF
TRBV12-3/TRBV12-4 13 CASDPGLTGELFF
TRBV29-1 16 CSFGSITSGRAGEQFF
TRBV7-2 15 CASSLLGVGYNEQFF
TRBV9 14 CASSAASGAYEQYF
TRBV7-2 13 CASGEQGDQPQHF
TRBV14 17 CASSQDQGRGRMETQYF
TRBV12-3/TRBV12-4 15 CASRGGAGDNEKLFF
TRBV7-2 13 CASSPRRATEAFF
TRBV12-3/TRBV12-4 15 CASRRPDGFNEKLFF
TRBV11-2 18 CASSRIQGTLNFNYGYTF
TRBV11-2 15 CASSLLTTGGEKLFF
TRBV5-1 16 CASSLHWTRGKGTQYF
TRBV28 15 CASSNPGGGNTEAFF
TRBV29-1 12 CSALGGADIQYF